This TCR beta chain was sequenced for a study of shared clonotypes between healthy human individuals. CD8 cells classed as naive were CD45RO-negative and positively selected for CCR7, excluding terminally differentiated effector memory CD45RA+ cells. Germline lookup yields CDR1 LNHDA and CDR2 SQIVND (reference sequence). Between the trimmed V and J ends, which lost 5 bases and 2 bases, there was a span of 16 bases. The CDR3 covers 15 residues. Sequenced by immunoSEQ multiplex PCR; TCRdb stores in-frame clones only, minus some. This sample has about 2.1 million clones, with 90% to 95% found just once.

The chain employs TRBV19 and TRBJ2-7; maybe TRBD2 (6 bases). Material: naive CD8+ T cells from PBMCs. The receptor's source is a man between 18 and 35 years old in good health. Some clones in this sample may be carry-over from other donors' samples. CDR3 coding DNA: TGTGCCAGTAGTTACCGAGGGACTCAGACCTACGAGCAGTACTTC. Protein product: CASSYRGTQTYEQYF.